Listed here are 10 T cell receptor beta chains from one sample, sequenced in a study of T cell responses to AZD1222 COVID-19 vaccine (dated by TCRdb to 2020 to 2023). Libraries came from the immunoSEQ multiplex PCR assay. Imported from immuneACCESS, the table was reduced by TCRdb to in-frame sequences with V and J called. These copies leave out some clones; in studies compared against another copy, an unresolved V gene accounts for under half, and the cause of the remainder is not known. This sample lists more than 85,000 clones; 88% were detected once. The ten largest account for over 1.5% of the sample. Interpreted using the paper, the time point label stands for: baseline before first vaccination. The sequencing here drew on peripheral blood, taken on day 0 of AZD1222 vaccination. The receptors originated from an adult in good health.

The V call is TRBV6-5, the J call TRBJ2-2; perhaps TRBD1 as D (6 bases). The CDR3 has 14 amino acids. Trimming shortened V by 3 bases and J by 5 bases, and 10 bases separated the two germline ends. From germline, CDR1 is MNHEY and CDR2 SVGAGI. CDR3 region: CASSYNRGTGELFF. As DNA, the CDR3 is TGTGCCAGCAGTTATAATAGGGGGACCGGGGAGCTGTTTTTT.

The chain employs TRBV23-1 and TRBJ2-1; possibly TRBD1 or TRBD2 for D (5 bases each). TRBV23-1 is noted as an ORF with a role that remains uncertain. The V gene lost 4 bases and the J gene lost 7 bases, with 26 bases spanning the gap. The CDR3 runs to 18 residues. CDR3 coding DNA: TGCGCCAGCAGTCCAGAGTCCAGATTTCTGTGGGGGAAGAATGAGCAGTTCTTC. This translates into CASSPESRFLWGKNEQFF.

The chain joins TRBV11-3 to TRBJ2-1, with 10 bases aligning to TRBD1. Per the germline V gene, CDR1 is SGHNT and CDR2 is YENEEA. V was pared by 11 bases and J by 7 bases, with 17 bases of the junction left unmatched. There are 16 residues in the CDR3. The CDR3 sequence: CARPPRDRGNRNEQFF. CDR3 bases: TGTGCCCGCCCCCCCCGGGACAGGGGCAATAGAAATGAGCAGTTCTTC.

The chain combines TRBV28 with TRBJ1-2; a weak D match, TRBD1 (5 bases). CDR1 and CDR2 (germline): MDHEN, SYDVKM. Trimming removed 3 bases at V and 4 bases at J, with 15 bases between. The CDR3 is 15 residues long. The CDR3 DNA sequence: TGTGCCAGCAGTTTTCGGGGCCCGTACGGCTATGGCTACACCTTC. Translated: CASSFRGPYGYGYTF.

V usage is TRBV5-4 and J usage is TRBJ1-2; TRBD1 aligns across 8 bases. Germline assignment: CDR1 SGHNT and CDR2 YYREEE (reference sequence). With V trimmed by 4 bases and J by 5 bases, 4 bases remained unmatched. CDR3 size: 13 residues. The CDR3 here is CASSAGQGYGYTF. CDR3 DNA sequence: TGTGCCAGCAGCGCCGGACAGGGATATGGCTACACCTTC.

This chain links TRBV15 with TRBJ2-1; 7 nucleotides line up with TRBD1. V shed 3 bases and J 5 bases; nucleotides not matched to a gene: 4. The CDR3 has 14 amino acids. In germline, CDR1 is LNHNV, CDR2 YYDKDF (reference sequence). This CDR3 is CATSSDRADNEQFF. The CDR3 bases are TGTGCCACCAGCAGCGACAGGGCTGACAATGAGCAGTTCTTC.

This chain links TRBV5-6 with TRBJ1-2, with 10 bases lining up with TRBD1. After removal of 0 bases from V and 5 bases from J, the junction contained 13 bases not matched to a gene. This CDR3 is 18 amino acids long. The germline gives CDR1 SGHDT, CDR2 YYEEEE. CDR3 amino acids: CASSLATQVWTGGYGYTF. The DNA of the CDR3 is TGTGCCAGCAGCTTGGCTACCCAAGTTTGGACAGGGGGTTATGGCTACACCTTC. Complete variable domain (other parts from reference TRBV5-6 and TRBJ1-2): DAGVTQSPTHLIKTRGQQVTLRCSPKSGHDTVSWYQQALGQGPQFIFQYYEEEERQRGNFPDRFSGHQFPNYSSELNVNALLLGDSALYLCASSLATQVWTGGYGYTFGSGTRLTVV.

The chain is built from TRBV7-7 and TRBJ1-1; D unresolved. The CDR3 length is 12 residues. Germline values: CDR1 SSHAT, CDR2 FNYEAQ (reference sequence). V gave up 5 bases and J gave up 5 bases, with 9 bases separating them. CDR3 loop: CASSPLGTEAFF. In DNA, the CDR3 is TGTGCCAGCAGCCCCCTGGGGACTGAAGCTTTCTTT.

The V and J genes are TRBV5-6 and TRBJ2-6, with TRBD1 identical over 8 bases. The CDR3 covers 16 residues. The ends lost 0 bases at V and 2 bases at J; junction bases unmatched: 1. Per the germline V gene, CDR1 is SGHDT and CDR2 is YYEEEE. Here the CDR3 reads CASSLDRGTGANVLTF. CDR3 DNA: TGTGCCAGCAGCTTGGACAGGGGGACTGGGGCCAACGTCCTGACTTTC. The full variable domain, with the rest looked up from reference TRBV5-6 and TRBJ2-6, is DAGVTQSPTHLIKTRGQQVTLRCSPKSGHDTVSWYQQALGQGPQFIFQYYEEEERQRGNFPDRFSGHQFPNYSSELNVNALLLGDSALYLCASSLDRGTGANVLTFGAGSRLTVL.

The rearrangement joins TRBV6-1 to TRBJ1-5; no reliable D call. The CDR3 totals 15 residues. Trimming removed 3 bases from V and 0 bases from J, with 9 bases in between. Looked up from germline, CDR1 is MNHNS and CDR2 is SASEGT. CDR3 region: CASSDRINSNQPQHF. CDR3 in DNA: TGTGCCAGCAGTGACAGGATTAATAGCAATCAGCCCCAGCATTTT.